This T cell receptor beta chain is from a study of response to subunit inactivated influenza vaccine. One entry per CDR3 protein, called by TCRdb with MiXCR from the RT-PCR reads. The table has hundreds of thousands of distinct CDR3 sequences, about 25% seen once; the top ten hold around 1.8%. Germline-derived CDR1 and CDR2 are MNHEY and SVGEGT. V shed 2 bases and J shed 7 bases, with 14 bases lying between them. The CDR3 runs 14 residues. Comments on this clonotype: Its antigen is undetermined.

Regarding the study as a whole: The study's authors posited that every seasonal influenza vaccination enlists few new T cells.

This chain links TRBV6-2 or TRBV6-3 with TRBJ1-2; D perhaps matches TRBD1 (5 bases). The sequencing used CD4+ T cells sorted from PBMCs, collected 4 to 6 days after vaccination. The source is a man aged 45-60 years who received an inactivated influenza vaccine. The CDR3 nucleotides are TGTGCCAGCAGTTACCAGGGTCTGATCGTTGGCTACACCTTC. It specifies CASSYQGLIVGYTF.